Described below is a single T cell receptor (beta chain) sequence and its context. Its target is not known. This entry belongs to a study of radiation and T cells in renal cell carcinoma. CDR1 is LNHDA, CDR2 SQIVND, per germline (reference sequence). The CDR3 totals 13 residues. The germline V and J ends were trimmed by 4 bases and 9 bases, with 13 bases remaining between them. Libraries were prepared by immunoSEQ multiplex PCR; TCRdb keeps only in-frame clonotypes and omits some of them. The data hold approximately 170,000 clones, with about 88% observed a single time. General observations from the study: From baseline, blood top tumor clonotypes peaked at 2 weeks post-radiation.

This sample's time point: blood 4 weeks post-SBRT, at nephrectomy. This sample's treatment: 15 Gy SBRT to primary tumor, nephrectomy 4 weeks later. Nephrectomy followed 15 Gy stereotactic body radiation by 4 weeks. This specimen consisted of blood, obtained from a patient whose treatment included radiotherapy and nephrectomy. The sequence was obtained from a woman between 45 and 65 years old with renal cell carcinoma. The chain is built from TRBV19 and TRBJ2-4; possible D gene TRBD2, 6 bases. CDR3 coding DNA: TGTGCCAGTAGTAACTTGGAGGGAACCATTCAGTACTTC. Protein product: CASSNLEGTIQYF.